This T cell receptor (beta chain) derives from a study of immune cell composition in non-small cell lung cancer. Here immunoSEQ multiplex PCR was the method, and the copy in TCRdb shows in-frame clones only, minus some. The sample lists some 5,000 clones, 80% to 90% occurring once. Study observations and caveats: Squamous carcinomas (approximately 80%) more often had tumour-associated clones >0.5% than adenocarcinomas (33%). Dominant in vivo tumour-associated clones were not shown to share tumour-reactive sequences. Lung squamous cell carcinoma tumours had significantly higher top 10 clone scores and productive clonality than lung adenocarcinoma. Tumour TCR-beta clonality was not significantly tied to smoking pack-years.

Germline loops: CDR1 MGHDK, CDR2 SYGVNS. The CDR3 is made up of 16 amino acids. V dropped 3 bases and J dropped 4; count of bases not matched to a gene: 7. Regarding this clone: Its antigen remains unidentified.

The source is a human donor with non-small cell lung cancer. Sequencing was carried out using lung tumor tissue. This chain links TRBV25-1 with TRBJ1-3; TRBD1 matches 9 bases. CDR3: CASSDRDRAKGNTIYF. In nucleotides, the CDR3 is TGTGCCAGCAGTGACCGGGACAGGGCGAAAGGAAACACCATATATTTT.